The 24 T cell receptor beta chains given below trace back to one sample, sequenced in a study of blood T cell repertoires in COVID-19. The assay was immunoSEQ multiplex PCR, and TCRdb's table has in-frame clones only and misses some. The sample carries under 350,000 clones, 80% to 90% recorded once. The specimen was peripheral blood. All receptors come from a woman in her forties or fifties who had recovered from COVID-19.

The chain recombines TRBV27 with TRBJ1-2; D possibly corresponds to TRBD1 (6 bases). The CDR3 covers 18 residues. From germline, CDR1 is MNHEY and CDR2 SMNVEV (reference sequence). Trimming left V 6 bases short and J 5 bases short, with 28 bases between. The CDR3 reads CASSLNRDTGTIGYGYTF. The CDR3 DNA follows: TGTGCCAGCAGCCTCAACCGGGACACCGGGACTATAGGGTATGGCTACACCTTC.

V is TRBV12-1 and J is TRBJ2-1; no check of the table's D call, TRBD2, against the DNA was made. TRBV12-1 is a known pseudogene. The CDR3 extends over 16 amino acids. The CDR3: CASSLYGRRSYNEQFF. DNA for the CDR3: TGTGCCAGCAGCTTATACGGGAGGAGGTCCTACAATGAGCAGTTCTTC.

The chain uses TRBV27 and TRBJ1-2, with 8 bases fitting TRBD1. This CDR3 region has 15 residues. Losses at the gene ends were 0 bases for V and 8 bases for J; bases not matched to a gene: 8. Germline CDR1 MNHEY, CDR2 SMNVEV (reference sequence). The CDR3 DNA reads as TGTGCCAGCAGTTTATCACACCCGGGACAGGTCGGCTACACCTTC. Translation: CASSLSHPGQVGYTF.

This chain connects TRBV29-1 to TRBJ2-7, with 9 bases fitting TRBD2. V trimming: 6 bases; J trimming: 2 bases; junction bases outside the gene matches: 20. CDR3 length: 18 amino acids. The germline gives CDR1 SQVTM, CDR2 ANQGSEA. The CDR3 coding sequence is TGCAGCGTGGTCCCAACCAGCGGGGGGAAGCGGGGACCCTACGAGCAGTACTTC. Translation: CSVVPTSGGKRGPYEQYF.

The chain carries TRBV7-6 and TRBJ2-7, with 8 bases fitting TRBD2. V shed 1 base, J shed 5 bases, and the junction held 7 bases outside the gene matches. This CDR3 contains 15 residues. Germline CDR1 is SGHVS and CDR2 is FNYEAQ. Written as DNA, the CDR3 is TGTGCCAGCAGCTTAGTAATAGCGGGGCTGGACGAGCAGTACTTC. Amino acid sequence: CASSLVIAGLDEQYF.

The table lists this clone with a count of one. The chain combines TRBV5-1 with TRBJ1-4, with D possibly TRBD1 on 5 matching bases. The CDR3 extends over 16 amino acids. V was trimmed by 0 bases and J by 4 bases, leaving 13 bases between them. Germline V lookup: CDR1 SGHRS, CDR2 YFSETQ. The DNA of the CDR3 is TGCGCCAGCAGCTTGGAGGGGAGGGCGGGTAATGAAAAACTGTTTTTT. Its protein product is CASSLEGRAGNEKLFF. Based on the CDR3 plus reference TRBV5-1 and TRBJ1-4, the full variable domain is KAGVTQTPRYLIKTRGQQVTLSCSPISGHRSVSWYQQTPGQGLQFLFEYFSETQRNKGNFPGRFSGRQFSNSRSEMNVSTLELGDSALYLCASSLEGRAGNEKLFFGSGTQLSVL.

CDR3 coding DNA: TGTGCCAGCAGTGGGACAGAGAATCAGCCCCAGCATTTT. Protein product: CASSGTENQPQHF. The rearrangement joins TRBV6-2 or TRBV6-3 to TRBJ1-5, with 7 bases that match TRBD1. Germline V CDR1 and CDR2: MNHEY, SVGEGT. The V and J ends lost 5 bases and 4 bases, in that order; junction bases with no gene match: 2. The CDR3 is 13 amino acids.

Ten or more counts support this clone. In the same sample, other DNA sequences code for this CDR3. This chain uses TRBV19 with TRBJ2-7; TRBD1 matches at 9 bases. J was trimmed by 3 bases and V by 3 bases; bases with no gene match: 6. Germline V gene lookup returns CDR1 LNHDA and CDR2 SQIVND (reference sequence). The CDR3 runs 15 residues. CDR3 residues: CASSIWGQGIYEQYF. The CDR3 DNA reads TGTGCCAGTAGTATTTGGGGACAGGGTATCTACGAGCAGTACTTC.

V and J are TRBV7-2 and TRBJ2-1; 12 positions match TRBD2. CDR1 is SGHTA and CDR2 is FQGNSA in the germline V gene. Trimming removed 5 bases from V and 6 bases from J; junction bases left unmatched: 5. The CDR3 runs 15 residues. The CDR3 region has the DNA TGTGCCAGCAGCGCTAGCGGGGGGGCTGGCAATGAGCAGTTCTTC. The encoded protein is CASSASGGAGNEQFF.

The CDR3 DNA sequence: TGTGCCAGCAGCCAAGTGTTAGCGGGGGGGCCCAACACCGGGGAGCTGTTTTTT. It translates to CASSQVLAGGPNTGELFF. The rearrangement links TRBV3-1 (or the pseudogene TRBV3-2) to TRBJ2-2, with 11 bases lining up with TRBD2. This CDR3 has 18 residues. J lost 2 bases, V lost 1 base, and 6 bases had no gene match. Germline-derived CDR1 and CDR2 are LGHDT and YNNKEL (reference sequence).

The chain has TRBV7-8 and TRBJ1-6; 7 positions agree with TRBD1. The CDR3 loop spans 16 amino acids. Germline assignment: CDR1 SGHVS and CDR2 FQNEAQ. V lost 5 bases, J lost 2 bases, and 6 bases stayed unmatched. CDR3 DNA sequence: TGTGCCAGCAGCCCCAGAGGACAGGCCTATAATTCACCCCTCCACTTT. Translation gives CASSPRGQAYNSPLHF.

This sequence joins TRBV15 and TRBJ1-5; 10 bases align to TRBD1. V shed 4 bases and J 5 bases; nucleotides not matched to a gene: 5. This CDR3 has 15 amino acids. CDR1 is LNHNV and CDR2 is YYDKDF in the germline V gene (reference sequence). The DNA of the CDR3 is TGTGCCACCAGCATAAGCGGGACAGGGGATCAGCCCCAGCATTTT. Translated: CATSISGTGDQPQHF.

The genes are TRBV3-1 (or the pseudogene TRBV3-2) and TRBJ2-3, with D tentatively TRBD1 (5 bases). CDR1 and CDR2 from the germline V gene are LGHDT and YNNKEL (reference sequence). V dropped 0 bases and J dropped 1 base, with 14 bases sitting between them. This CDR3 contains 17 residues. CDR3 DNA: TGTGCCAGCAGCCAAGATAGGGGCAGACCCCGCACAGATACGCAGTATTTT. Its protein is CASSQDRGRPRTDTQYF.

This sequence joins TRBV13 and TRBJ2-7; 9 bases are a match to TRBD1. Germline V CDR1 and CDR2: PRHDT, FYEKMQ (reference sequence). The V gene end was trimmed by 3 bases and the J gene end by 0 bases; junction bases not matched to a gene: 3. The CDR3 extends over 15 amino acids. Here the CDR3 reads CASSFGQGSSYEQYF. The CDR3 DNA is TGTGCCAGCAGCTTCGGACAGGGGAGCTCCTACGAGCAGTACTTC.

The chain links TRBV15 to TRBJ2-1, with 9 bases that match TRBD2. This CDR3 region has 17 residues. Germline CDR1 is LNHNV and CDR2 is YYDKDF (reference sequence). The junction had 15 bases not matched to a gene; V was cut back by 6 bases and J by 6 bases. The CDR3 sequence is CATRGSLAGVKVNEQFF. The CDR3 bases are TGTGCCACCAGGGGGTCGTTAGCGGGAGTGAAGGTCAATGAGCAGTTCTTC.

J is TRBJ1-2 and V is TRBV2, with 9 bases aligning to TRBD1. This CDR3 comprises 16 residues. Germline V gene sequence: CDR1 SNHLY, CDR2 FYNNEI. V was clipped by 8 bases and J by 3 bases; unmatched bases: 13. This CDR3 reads CASHVGQGIRDYGYTF. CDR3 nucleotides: TGTGCCAGCCACGTCGGACAGGGGATTAGGGACTATGGCTACACCTTC.

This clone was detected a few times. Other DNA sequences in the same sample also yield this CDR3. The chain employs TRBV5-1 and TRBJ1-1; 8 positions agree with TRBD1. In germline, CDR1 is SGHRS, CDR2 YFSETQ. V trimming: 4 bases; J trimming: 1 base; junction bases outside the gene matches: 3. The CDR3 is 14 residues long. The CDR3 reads CASSPGTGNTEAFF. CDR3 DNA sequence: TGCGCCAGCAGCCCCGGGACAGGGAACACTGAAGCTTTCTTT.

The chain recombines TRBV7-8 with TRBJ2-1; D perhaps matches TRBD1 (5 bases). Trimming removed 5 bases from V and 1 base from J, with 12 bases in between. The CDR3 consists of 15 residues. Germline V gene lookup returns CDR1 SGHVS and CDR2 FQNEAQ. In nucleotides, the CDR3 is TGTGCCAGCAGCACAGACAGAGTTTCCTACAATGAGCAGTTCTTC. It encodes CASSTDRVSYNEQFF.

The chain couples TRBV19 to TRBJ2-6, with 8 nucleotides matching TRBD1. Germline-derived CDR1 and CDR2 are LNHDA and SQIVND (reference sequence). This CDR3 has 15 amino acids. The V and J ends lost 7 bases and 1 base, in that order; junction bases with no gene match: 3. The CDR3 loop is CASIDRGSGANVLTF. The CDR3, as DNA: TGTGCCAGTATTGACAGGGGATCTGGGGCCAACGTCCTGACTTTC.

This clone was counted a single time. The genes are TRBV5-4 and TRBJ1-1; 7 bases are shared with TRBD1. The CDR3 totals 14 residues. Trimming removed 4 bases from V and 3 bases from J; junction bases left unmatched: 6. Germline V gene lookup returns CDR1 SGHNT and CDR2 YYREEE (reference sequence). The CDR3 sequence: CASSGRDSYTEAFF. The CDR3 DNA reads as TGTGCCAGCAGCGGCCGGGACAGTTACACTGAAGCTTTCTTT.

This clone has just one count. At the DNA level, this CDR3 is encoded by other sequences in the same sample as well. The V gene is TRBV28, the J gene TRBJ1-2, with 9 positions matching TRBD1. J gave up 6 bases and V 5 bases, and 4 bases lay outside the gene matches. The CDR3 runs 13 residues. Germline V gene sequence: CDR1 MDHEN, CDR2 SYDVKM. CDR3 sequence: CASSPTGGNGYTF. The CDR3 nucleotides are TGTGCCAGCAGTCCGACAGGGGGGAATGGCTACACCTTC.

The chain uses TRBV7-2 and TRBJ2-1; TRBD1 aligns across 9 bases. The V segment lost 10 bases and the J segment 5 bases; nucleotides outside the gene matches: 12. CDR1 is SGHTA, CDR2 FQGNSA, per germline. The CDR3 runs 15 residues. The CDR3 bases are TGTGCCACCTTAGACAGGGGGGTTAAAAACAATGAGCAGTTCTTC. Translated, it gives CATLDRGVKNNEQFF.

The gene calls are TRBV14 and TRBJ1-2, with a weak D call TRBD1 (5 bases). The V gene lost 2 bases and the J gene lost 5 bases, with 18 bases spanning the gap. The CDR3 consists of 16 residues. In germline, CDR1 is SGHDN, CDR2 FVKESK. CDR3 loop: CASSQFRRGTEYGYTF. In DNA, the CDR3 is TGTGCCAGCAGCCAATTTCGTCGGGGGACCGAATATGGCTACACCTTC. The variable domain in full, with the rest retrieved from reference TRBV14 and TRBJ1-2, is EAGVTQFPSHSVIEKGQTVTLRCDPISGHDNLYWYRRVMGKEIKFLLHFVKESKQDESGMPNNRFLAERTGGTYSTLKVQPAELEDSGVYFCASSQFRRGTEYGYTFGSGTRLTVV.

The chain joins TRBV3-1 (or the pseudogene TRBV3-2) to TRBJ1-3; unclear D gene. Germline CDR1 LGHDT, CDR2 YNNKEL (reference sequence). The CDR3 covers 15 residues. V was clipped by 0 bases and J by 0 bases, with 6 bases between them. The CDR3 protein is CASSQDGNSGNTIYF. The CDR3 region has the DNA TGTGCCAGCAGCCAAGACGGGAACTCTGGAAACACCATATATTTT.